These T cell receptor beta chains were read from a single sample in a study of cytomegalovirus exposure and HLA in healthy donors. Data came from immunoSEQ multiplex PCR; TCRdb stores just in-frame clones and leaves some out. There are roughly 51,000 clones in the sample, with around 10% held by the top ten. The sequencing sample was made of PBMCs. The receptors come from a woman between 50 and 59 years old in good health and CMV-seropositive. Each CDR3 is given with its conserved first and last residue. The D gene is left open where the match is weak.

j_gene: TRBJ1-1
d_gene: NA
v_gene: TRBV13
CDR3nt: TGTGCCAGCAGACTAGACGGTGAAGCTTTCTTT
CDR3aa: CASRLDGEAFF

j_gene: TRBJ2-2
d_gene: TRBD1
v_gene: TRBV9
CDR3nt: TGTGCCAGCAGCGTAGGGGACAGGGCCCCCGGGGAGCTGTTTTTT
CDR3aa: CASSVGDRAPGELFF

j_gene: TRBJ2-7
d_gene: TRBD1
v_gene: TRBV4-3
CDR3nt: TGCGCCAGCAGCCACGCCCCGGGGACAGACGAGCAGTACTTC
CDR3aa: CASSHAPGTDEQYF

j_gene: TRBJ2-2
d_gene: TRBD1
v_gene: TRBV5-1
CDR3nt: TGCGCCAGCAGCCCGGACAGGCGGACCGGGGAGCTGTTTTTT
CDR3aa: CASSPDRRTGELFF

j_gene: TRBJ1-6
d_gene: NA
v_gene: TRBV28
CDR3nt: TGTGCCAGCAACCCCTATATTGGACCCCTCCACTTT
CDR3aa: CASNPYIGPLHF

j_gene: TRBJ1-1
d_gene: TRBD1
v_gene: TRBV4-2
CDR3nt: TGTGCCAGCAGCCAAGAGACAGGGGCGAGGACTGAAGCTTTCTTT
CDR3aa: CASSQETGARTEAFF

j_gene: TRBJ2-1
d_gene: TRBD2
v_gene: TRBV18
CDR3nt: TGTGCCAGCTCACCACGGTTAGCGGGGACCTACAATGAGCAGTTCTTC
CDR3aa: CASSPRLAGTYNEQFF

j_gene: TRBJ1-1
d_gene: NA
v_gene: TRBV6-5
CDR3nt: TGTGCCAGCACGATGGATCGACAGAGGTCTGAAGCTTTCTTT
CDR3aa: CASTMDRQRSEAFF

j_gene: TRBJ1-2
d_gene: TRBD1
v_gene: TRBV18
CDR3nt: TGTGCCAGCTCACCACCGAACAGGGGCCTAACTAACTATGGCTACACCTTC
CDR3aa: CASSPPNRGLTNYGYTF

j_gene: TRBJ1-2
d_gene: TRBD1
v_gene: TRBV5-6
CDR3nt: TGTGCCAGCAGCTTATTTACAGGGGCTGGAGCTAACTATGGCTACACCTTC
CDR3aa: CASSLFTGAGANYGYTF

j_gene: TRBJ2-3
d_gene: NA
v_gene: TRBV18
CDR3nt: TGTGCCAGCTCACCCTACACAGATACGCAGTATTTT
CDR3aa: CASSPYTDTQYF

j_gene: TRBJ2-1
d_gene: TRBD1
v_gene: TRBV2
CDR3nt: TGTGCCAGCAGGCTACAGGGGATCGGTGAGCAGTTCTTC
CDR3aa: CASRLQGIGEQFF

j_gene: TRBJ1-6
d_gene: NA
v_gene: TRBV27
CDR3nt: TGTGCCAGCAAATTGGACAGAGGTAGAAATTCACCCCTCCACTTT
CDR3aa: CASKLDRGRNSPLHF

j_gene: TRBJ2-3
d_gene: NA
v_gene: TRBV18
CDR3nt: TGTGCCAGCTCACCATTGGCTAGTCCAACCGGCACAGATACGCAGTATTTT
CDR3aa: CASSPLASPTGTDTQYF

j_gene: TRBJ1-2
d_gene: NA
v_gene: TRBV28
CDR3nt: TGTGCCAGCAGTTTAGAGGGGGTAGCTAACTATGGCTACACCTTC
CDR3aa: CASSLEGVANYGYTF

j_gene: TRBJ2-1
d_gene: TRBD2
v_gene: TRBV11-2
CDR3nt: TGTGCCAGCAGCCCTAGCGGGAGCTCCTACAATGAGCAGTTCTTC
CDR3aa: CASSPSGSSYNEQFF

j_gene: TRBJ1-2
d_gene: NA
v_gene: TRBV11-1
CDR3nt: TGTGCCAGCAGCTTAAGAAAAGCGGGTAACTATGGCTACACCTTC
CDR3aa: CASSLRKAGNYGYTF

j_gene: TRBJ1-1
d_gene: NA
v_gene: TRBV10-3
CDR3nt: TGTGCCATCAGTGAAGGGGGGAACACTGAAGCTTTCTTT
CDR3aa: CAISEGGNTEAFF

j_gene: TRBJ1-2
d_gene: NA
v_gene: TRBV15
CDR3nt: TGTGCCACCAGCAGACCCGGACAGTTCTATGGCTACACCTTC
CDR3aa: CATSRPGQFYGYTF

j_gene: TRBJ2-1
d_gene: TRBD2
v_gene: TRBV9
CDR3nt: TGTGCCAGCAGCGTAGTTGCGGGGGGCACCTACAATGAGCAGTTCTTC
CDR3aa: CASSVVAGGTYNEQFF

j_gene: TRBJ2-7
d_gene: TRBD1
v_gene: TRBV28
CDR3nt: TGTGCCACCTCGGGGTTACAGGGGCGCGAGCAGTACTTC
CDR3aa: CATSGLQGREQYF

j_gene: TRBJ1-1
d_gene: TRBD1
v_gene: TRBV6-5
CDR3nt: TGTGCCACCAGTCGACAGGGGGCCACTGAAGCTTTCTTT
CDR3aa: CATSRQGATEAFF

j_gene: TRBJ2-1
d_gene: NA
v_gene: TRBV18
CDR3nt: TGTGCCAGCTCACGGGGGGACTACAATGAGCAGTTCTTC
CDR3aa: CASSRGDYNEQFF

j_gene: TRBJ2-7
d_gene: TRBD1
v_gene: TRBV11-2
CDR3nt: TGTGCCAGCACCCTTCGGGACAGGGGGCTCAACGAGCAGTACTTC
CDR3aa: CASTLRDRGLNEQYF

j_gene: TRBJ2-7
d_gene: TRBD2
v_gene: TRBV28
CDR3nt: TGTGCCAGCATCCCCTACGGCGGGAGGAGCGCCTACGAGCAGTACTTC
CDR3aa: CASIPYGGRSAYEQYF

j_gene: TRBJ2-3
d_gene: NA
v_gene: TRBV5-1
CDR3nt: TGCGCCAGCAGGCGAGTTTCAGATACGCAGTATTTT
CDR3aa: CASRRVSDTQYF

j_gene: TRBJ1-3
d_gene: NA
v_gene: TRBV6-6
CDR3nt: TGTGCCAGCAGTTACTTCAGGTCCTCTGGAAACACCATATATTTT
CDR3aa: CASSYFRSSGNTIYF

j_gene: TRBJ1-1
d_gene: NA
v_gene: TRBV13
CDR3nt: TGTGCCAGCAGCCCTACTACTGAAGCTTTCTTT
CDR3aa: CASSPTTEAFF

j_gene: TRBJ2-5
d_gene: TRBD1
v_gene: TRBV7-9
CDR3nt: TGTGCCAGCAGCTCACGGGACAGTATACAAGAGACCCAGTACTTC
CDR3aa: CASSSRDSIQETQYF

j_gene: TRBJ1-4
d_gene: TRBD1
v_gene: TRBV28
CDR3nt: TGTGCCAGCAGTTTTTACAGGGGGCCGAATGAAAAACTGTTTTTT
CDR3aa: CASSFYRGPNEKLFF

j_gene: TRBJ2-1
d_gene: TRBD1
v_gene: TRBV18
CDR3nt: TGTGCCAGCTCACCAGGGACAGGACCAAATGAGCAGTTCTTC
CDR3aa: CASSPGTGPNEQFF

j_gene: TRBJ1-2
d_gene: TRBD1
v_gene: TRBV28
CDR3nt: TGTGCCAGCAGTGGACAGGGACCCTATGGCTACACCTTC
CDR3aa: CASSGQGPYGYTF

j_gene: TRBJ1-3
d_gene: NA
v_gene: TRBV7-9
CDR3nt: TGTGCCAACAAGGGGATCTCTGGAAACACCATATATTTT
CDR3aa: CANKGISGNTIYF

j_gene: TRBJ2-7
d_gene: TRBD1
v_gene: TRBV14
CDR3nt: TGTGCCAGCAGCCAAGGCCAGGGGGTCTCCTACGAGCAGTACTTC
CDR3aa: CASSQGQGVSYEQYF

j_gene: TRBJ2-3
d_gene: NA
v_gene: TRBV7-9
CDR3nt: TGTGCCAGCAGTGGGAGAGGCACAGATACGCAGTATTTT
CDR3aa: CASSGRGTDTQYF

j_gene: TRBJ1-2
d_gene: NA
v_gene: TRBV30
CDR3nt: TGTGCCTGGAGTCCCCTGGTGGGACACCTTAACTATGGCTACACCTTC
CDR3aa: CAWSPLVGHLNYGYTF

j_gene: TRBJ2-7
d_gene: TRBD2
v_gene: TRBV28
CDR3nt: TGTGCCAGCACCCCAGCGGGAGGGATGAACTACGAGCAGTACTTC
CDR3aa: CASTPAGGMNYEQYF

j_gene: TRBJ2-3
d_gene: TRBD2
v_gene: TRBV4-2
CDR3nt: TGTGCCAGCAGCCAACCGACGACTAGCGGACGCACAGATACGCAGTATTTT
CDR3aa: CASSQPTTSGRTDTQYF

j_gene: TRBJ2-5
d_gene: NA
v_gene: TRBV28
CDR3nt: TGTGCCAGCAGAACCATCACTCAAAATGGGACCCAGTACTTC
CDR3aa: CASRTITQNGTQYF

j_gene: TRBJ2-3
d_gene: TRBD2
v_gene: TRBV2
CDR3nt: TGTGCCAGCACCCCCCTAGCGGGAGTGGGGCTGGGCACAGATACGCAGTATTTT
CDR3aa: CASTPLAGVGLGTDTQYF

j_gene: TRBJ2-3
d_gene: TRBD2
v_gene: TRBV5-4
CDR3nt: TGTGCCAGCAGCTTGGCACTAGCGGGAGGGTCAGATACGCAGTATTTT
CDR3aa: CASSLALAGGSDTQYF

j_gene: TRBJ2-7
d_gene: NA
v_gene: TRBV5-4
CDR3nt: TGTGCCAGCAGCGACGGGACATTTGACGAGCAGTACTTC
CDR3aa: CASSDGTFDEQYF

j_gene: TRBJ2-7
d_gene: TRBD1
v_gene: TRBV13
CDR3nt: TGTGCCAGCAGCTTCCCCCCCGGACAGGGCGGGGAGCAGTACTTC
CDR3aa: CASSFPPGQGGEQYF

j_gene: TRBJ1-4
d_gene: NA
v_gene: TRBV2
CDR3nt: TGTGCCAGCAGTGCCCAGGGTGATGAAAAACTGTTTTTT
CDR3aa: CASSAQGDEKLFF

j_gene: TRBJ1-1
d_gene: NA
v_gene: TRBV4-3
CDR3nt: TGCGCCAGCAGCCAAGAACCGGTTATGAACACTGAAGCTTTCTTT
CDR3aa: CASSQEPVMNTEAFF

j_gene: TRBJ1-5
d_gene: TRBD1
v_gene: TRBV6-6
CDR3nt: TGTGCCAGCAGTTTTGGGACAGGGGGCGGTCAGCCCCAGCATTTT
CDR3aa: CASSFGTGGGQPQHF